One sample yielded the 17 T cell receptor beta chains listed below, sequenced in a study of technical replicates of blood from several donors. Here immunoSEQ multiplex PCR was the method, and the copy in TCRdb shows in-frame clones only, minus some. Of 74,000 or so clones in the sample, around 96% were seen once. Sequencing was carried out using T cells isolated from PBMCs. The receptor set was obtained from a human donor in good health.

V and J are TRBV11-2 and TRBJ2-7; D might be TRBD2 (5 bases). This CDR3 is 15 amino acids long. With 5 bases removed from V and 5 bases from J, the gap between germline ends came to 19 bases. CDR1 and CDR2 (germline): SGHAT, FQNNGV. CDR3 bases: TGTGCCAGCAGCCTACTAGGCCCCGCAATAAACGAGCAGTACTTC. Amino acids: CASSLLGPAINEQYF.

This chain connects TRBV9 to TRBJ2-3; 10 bases agree with TRBD2. Trimming removed 0 bases from V and 3 bases from J; junction bases left unmatched: 4. Germline CDR1 reads SGDLS; CDR2 reads YYNGEE. The CDR3 has 16 residues. CDR3 nucleotides: TGTGCCAGCAGCGTAGGTAGCGGGAGGACAACAGATACGCAGTATTTT. It yields the protein CASSVGSGRTTDTQYF.

J is TRBJ2-7 and V is TRBV5-1, with D tentatively TRBD1 (6 bases). Germline V gene lookup returns CDR1 SGHRS and CDR2 YFSETQ. V lost 0 bases and J lost 2, with 9 bases in between. The CDR3 length is 14 residues. CDR3: CASSLAGQTYEQYF. The CDR3 region has the DNA TGCGCCAGCAGCTTGGCCGGACAGACCTACGAGCAGTACTTC.

This chain links TRBV5-1 with TRBJ1-1; D gene uncertain. Germline CDR1 reads SGHRS; CDR2 reads YFSETQ. CDR3 size: 14 residues. Trimming pared 6 bases from V and 0 bases from J, leaving 12 bases between. CDR3 nucleotide sequence: TGCGCCAGCACCCCAGGACTGATGAACACTGAAGCTTTCTTT. Residues: CASTPGLMNTEAFF.

The rearrangement joins TRBV18 to TRBJ1-1, with 7 positions matching TRBD1. CDR1 is KGHSH and CDR2 is LQKENI in the germline V gene. The junction had 13 bases not matched to a gene; V was cut back by 3 bases and J by 6 bases. The CDR3 is 16 residues long. DNA for the CDR3: TGTGCCAGCTCACCTAGGACAGGAATTACGGGGGCTGAAGCTTTCTTT. Amino acids: CASSPRTGITGAEAFF.

Written as DNA, the CDR3 is TGTGCCAGCAGTCCCAATCCGCGCGGGAGGGTTGACAAGCAGTTCTTC. Protein product: CASSPNPRGRVDKQFF. The chain has TRBV4-2 and TRBJ2-1, with 9 nucleotides matching TRBD2. Germline trimming cut 6 bases from V and 11 bases from J; bases unmatched to any gene: 17. The germline gives CDR1 LGHNA, CDR2 YNFKEQ. The CDR3 contains 16 residues.

The chain couples TRBV6-5 to TRBJ2-7; TRBD1 agrees at 9 bases. Germline-derived CDR1 and CDR2 are MNHEY and SVGAGI. The CDR3 runs 16 residues. Trimming took 0 bases from V and 4 from J; bases not matched to a gene: 7. CDR3 bases: TGTGCCAGCAGTTACTCGATACAGGGGGCCTCTTACGAGCAGTACTTC. Its protein product is CASSYSIQGASYEQYF.

CDR3 amino acids: CASSQEVAGVSTYEQYF. CDR3 bases: TGCGCCAGCAGCCAAGAAGTCGCGGGAGTCTCCACCTACGAGCAGTACTTC. The chain has TRBV4-3 and TRBJ2-7; TRBD2 matches 7 bases. The CDR3 sequence is 17 residues long. Germline CDR1 and CDR2: LGHNA and YSLEER. The junction had 10 bases not matched to a gene; V was cut back by 0 bases and J by 2 bases.

CDR3 coding DNA: TGTGCCAGCAGTTCCCAGGGAAATGAGCAGTTCTTC. Translated, it gives CASSSQGNEQFF. The chain joins TRBV6-5 to TRBJ2-1; possibly TRBD1 for D (5 bases). CDR1 is MNHEY and CDR2 is SVGAGI in the germline V gene. V was trimmed by 4 bases and J by 7 bases, leaving 8 bases between them. The CDR3 spans 12 residues.

This clone appeared once. This sequence joins TRBV10-3 and TRBJ1-2, with TRBD1 matching 7 bases. The V segment lost 9 bases and the J segment 6 bases; nucleotides outside the gene matches: 7. This CDR3 is 12 amino acids long. Germline-derived CDR1 and CDR2 are ENHRY and SYGVKD. The CDR3 loop reads CAIRTGADGYTF. DNA of the CDR3: TGTGCCATTAGAACAGGGGCTGATGGCTACACCTTC.

The V gene is TRBV11-3, the J gene TRBJ2-3; D is possibly TRBD1 (5 bases). V lost 6 bases and J lost 4, with 8 bases in between. Germline assignment: CDR1 SGHNT and CDR2 YENEEA. The CDR3 totals 12 residues. The CDR3 DNA sequence: TGTGCCAGCAGAAGGGGCGCAGATACGCAGTATTTT. It translates to CASRRGADTQYF.

The rearrangement links TRBV28 to TRBJ1-2, with no clear D. Germline loops: CDR1 MDHEN, CDR2 SYDVKM. V was shortened by 6 bases and J by 5 bases, with 7 bases between the two germline ends. The CDR3 has 11 amino acids. CDR3 coding DNA: TGTGCCAGCAGGACGGGGTATGGCTACACCTTC. This translates into CASRTGYGYTF.

This chain connects TRBV15 to TRBJ2-7; weak D call: TRBD1 (6 bases). Between the trimmed V and J ends, which lost 3 bases and 1 base, there was a span of 13 bases. The CDR3 loop spans 15 amino acids. Germline lookup yields CDR1 LNHNV and CDR2 YYDKDF (reference sequence). The CDR3 loop is CATSSEGDASYEQYF. The CDR3 region has the DNA TGTGCCACCAGCAGTGAGGGGGACGCTTCCTACGAGCAGTACTTC.

The chain combines TRBV10-3 with TRBJ1-1, with D unclear. The CDR3 runs 14 residues. V was trimmed by 0 bases and J by 5 bases, leaving 10 bases between them. Germline V lookup: CDR1 ENHRY, CDR2 SYGVKD. Here the CDR3 DNA reads TGTGCCATCAGTGAGTCGAGTAAGCAAACTGAAGCTTTCTTT. Translation gives CAISESSKQTEAFF.

CDR3 in amino acids: CASSYPAGGRINEQFF. As DNA, the CDR3 is TGTGCCAGCAGTTACCCAGCGGGAGGCAGAATAAATGAGCAGTTCTTC. V is TRBV6-6 and J is TRBJ2-1, with TRBD2 matching 9 bases. The junction had 9 bases not matched to a gene; V was cut back by 2 bases and J by 7 bases. From germline, CDR1 is MNHNY and CDR2 SVGAGI (reference sequence). This CDR3 is built from 16 residues.

The chain links TRBV19 to TRBJ1-2; TRBD1 agrees at 11 bases. The CDR3 contains 17 residues. V lost 5 bases to trimming and J lost 4 bases; unmatched junction nucleotides: 12. CDR1 is LNHDA and CDR2 is SQIVND in the germline V gene (reference sequence). The CDR3 sequence: CASSERHQGTGGYGYTF. Here the CDR3 DNA reads TGTGCCAGTAGTGAACGCCACCAAGGGACAGGGGGCTATGGCTACACCTTC. Complete variable domain (other parts from reference TRBV19 and TRBJ1-2): DGGITQSPKYLFRKEGQNVTLSCEQNLNHDAMYWYRQDPGQGLRLIYYSQIVNDFQKGDIAEGYSVSREKKESFPLTVTSAQKNPTAFYLCASSERHQGTGGYGYTFGSGTRLTVV.

The rearrangement links TRBV5-1 to TRBJ2-5; possible D gene TRBD2, 6 bases. V lost 5 bases and J 5 bases, leaving 13 bases between the germline ends. Germline CDR1 and CDR2: SGHRS and YFSETQ. The length of the CDR3 is 13 residues. In DNA form, the CDR3 reads TGCGCCAGCAGACGGGACTCGTGGGAGACCCAGTACTTC. Its translation: CASRRDSWETQYF.